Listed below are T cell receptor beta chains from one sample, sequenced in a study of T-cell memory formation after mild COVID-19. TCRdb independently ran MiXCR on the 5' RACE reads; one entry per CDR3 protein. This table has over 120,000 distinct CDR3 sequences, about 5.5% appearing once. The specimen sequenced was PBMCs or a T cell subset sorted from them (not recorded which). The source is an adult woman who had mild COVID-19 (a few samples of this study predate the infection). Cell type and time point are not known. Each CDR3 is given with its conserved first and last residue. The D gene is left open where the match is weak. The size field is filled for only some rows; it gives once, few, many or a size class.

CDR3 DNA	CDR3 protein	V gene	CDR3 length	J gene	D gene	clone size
TGCAGTGCTAGAGCGGGGAGACTAGCGGGAAACACAGATACGCAGTATTTT	CSARAGRLAGNTDTQYF	TRBV20-1	17	TRBJ2-3	TRBD2	many
TGTGCCAGCATTCCAACCCTCCCGGGCAGAGGGGGAGCTTTCTTT	CASIPTLPGRGGAFF	TRBV11-2	15	TRBJ1-1	NA	NA
TGTGCCAGCTCACCCCCTAGGACAGGGGCGAGGACAGATACGCAGTATTTT	CASSPPRTGARTDTQYF	TRBV18	17	TRBJ2-3	TRBD1	few
TGTGCCACCAGAGGACTAGCGGGAGAGCAGTACTTC	CATRGLAGEQYF	TRBV24-1	12	TRBJ2-7	TRBD2	many
TGTGCCAGCAGTTACCAAGACTCCGGGACAGGGCTCTTTCCGCTGTTTTTT	CASSYQDSGTGLFPLFF	TRBV6-5	17	TRBJ1-4	TRBD1	NA
TGTGCCAGCTCCGGGCCAGGACCCAGGGGCACAGATACGCAGTATTTT	CASSGPGPRGTDTQYF	TRBV25-1	16	TRBJ2-3	NA	few
TGTGCCAGCAGCTCCCCCGCGGGGCGGGGGGGCTTCACAGATACGCAGTATTTT	CASSSPAGRGGFTDTQYF	TRBV12-3/TRBV12-4	18	TRBJ2-3	TRBD2	NA
TGTGCCTGGAGTGACCTAGCTCCGTCCAATGAGCAGTTCTTC	CAWSDLAPSNEQFF	TRBV30	14	TRBJ2-1	NA	many
TGTGCCAGCAGCTTAATAGAGGACAACTCTGGGGCCAACGTCCTGACTTTC	CASSLIEDNSGANVLTF	TRBV7-8	17	TRBJ2-6	NA	NA
TGTGCCAGCAGCCAAGATTATTCAGGGGTGTATAATTCACCCCTCCACTTT	CASSQDYSGVYNSPLHF	TRBV14	17	TRBJ1-6	NA	NA
TGCAGCGTTGGTCCCGGGACATCCGATGGCTACACCTTC	CSVGPGTSDGYTF	TRBV29-1	13	TRBJ1-2	NA	many
TGTGCCAGCAGCCAAGGGACAACCTCTCGGGCTTCCTCCTACAATGAGCAGTTCTTC	CASSQGTTSRASSYNEQFF	TRBV3-1	19	TRBJ2-1	NA	NA
TGTGCCAGCAGCTCTAGCGGGAAAGGTTCCGGGGAGCTGTTTTTT	CASSSSGKGSGELFF	TRBV12-3/TRBV12-4	15	TRBJ2-2	TRBD2	many
TGTGCCAGCAAGAACCCGGGACAACGGAGGAACACCATATATTTT	CASKNPGQRRNTIYF	TRBV6-1	15	TRBJ1-3	NA	few
TGCGCCAGCAGCTTGGAGGGTAGCTCCTACGAGCAGTACTTC	CASSLEGSSYEQYF	TRBV5-1	14	TRBJ2-7	NA	many
TGTGCCAGCAGCCGACGACAGGGAAGCAATCAGCCCCAGCATTTT	CASSRRQGSNQPQHF	TRBV7-6	15	TRBJ1-5	TRBD1	many
TGTGCCAGCAGCTCCTCGACAGGCTACGAGCAGTACTTC	CASSSSTGYEQYF	TRBV7-8	13	TRBJ2-7	NA	many
TGCGCCAGCAGCCACAGGACAGGGACGCAGTATTTT	CASSHRTGTQYF	TRBV4-3	12	TRBJ2-3	TRBD1	many
TGTGCCAGCACCCCGGGCCGACGGTTGAACACTGAAGCTTTCTTT	CASTPGRRLNTEAFF	TRBV7-8	15	TRBJ1-1	NA	NA
TGTGCCAGCAGTTATTCCAGTCTCCGGGGTTCACCCCTCCACTTT	CASSYSSLRGSPLHF	TRBV6-5	15	TRBJ1-6	NA	many
TGTGCCAGCAGTGAGCGACAGGGGAGGGTGAACACTGAAGCTTTCTTT	CASSERQGRVNTEAFF	TRBV12-3/TRBV12-4	16	TRBJ1-1	TRBD1	few
TGCGCCAGCAGCTCGGTACAGGGAACTGGCTACACCTTC	CASSSVQGTGYTF	TRBV5-1	13	TRBJ1-2	NA	few
TGTGCCAGCAGGGTCCATGGGCGGGAGACCCAGTACTTC	CASRVHGRETQYF	TRBV12-3/TRBV12-4	13	TRBJ2-5	NA	many
TGTGCCAGCGTCGACAGGGCACCGGCCCTCTCTGGAAACACCATATATTTT	CASVDRAPALSGNTIYF	TRBV6-5	17	TRBJ1-3	TRBD1	NA
TGTGCCAGCAGCCGACGGACTAGCGGGAAGGGGTACTTC	CASSRRTSGKGYF	TRBV16	13	TRBJ2-7	TRBD2	many
TGTGCCAGCAGACCCGGGACTAGCGGAGCCTACGAGCAGTACTTC	CASRPGTSGAYEQYF	TRBV6-6	15	TRBJ2-7	TRBD2	NA
TGTGCCAGCAGCGTAGACGCGGGGAGAGAGACCCAGTACTTC	CASSVDAGRETQYF	TRBV9	14	TRBJ2-5	NA	NA
TGCGCCAGCAGCCCCGAAGGACAGAGGTCCTACGAGCAGTACTTC	CASSPEGQRSYEQYF	TRBV5-1	15	TRBJ2-7	NA	many
TGCGCCAGCAGCCAGGGTCCGAGCAATCAGCCCCAGCATTTT	CASSQGPSNQPQHF	TRBV5-1	14	TRBJ1-5	NA	NA
TGTGCCATCAGTGATGGGCAACGCTCCTACAATGAGCAGTTCTTC	CAISDGQRSYNEQFF	TRBV10-3	15	TRBJ2-1	NA	many
TGTGCCAGCAGCACCTCGACTAGCGGGCCCACAGAGACCCAGTACTTC	CASSTSTSGPTETQYF	TRBV7-2	16	TRBJ2-5	TRBD2	many
TGCGCCAGCAGCTTGTTAGGCCAAGAGACCCAGTACTTC	CASSLLGQETQYF	TRBV5-1	13	TRBJ2-5	NA	few
TGCGCCAGCAGCCAGTCCGGGACAGGTTATGGACAGCCCCAGCATTTT	CASSQSGTGYGQPQHF	TRBV4-1	16	TRBJ1-5	TRBD1	few
TGCAGTGCCCGAACGCGGAGTCGGACCGGGGAGCTGTTTTTT	CSARTRSRTGELFF	TRBV20-1	14	TRBJ2-2	NA	many
TGTGCCAGCAGTGGGGTGGGGGACTCCCTTGAAGCTTTCTTT	CASSGVGDSLEAFF	TRBV25-1	14	TRBJ1-1	NA	few
TGTGCCAGCAGTTTTTCAGGGGTAGAGACCCAGTACTTC	CASSFSGVETQYF	TRBV12-3/TRBV12-4	13	TRBJ2-5	NA	many
TGTGCCAGCAGCTTCGACAGTGCAGCCTACGAGCAGTACTTC	CASSFDSAAYEQYF	TRBV7-2	14	TRBJ2-7	NA	NA
TGCAGTGTTTTGGCGTTAAACAATGAGCAGTTCTTC	CSVLALNNEQFF	TRBV20-1	12	TRBJ2-1	NA	few
TGCAGCGCTAACTCTGATCGCGAGCAGTACTTC	CSANSDREQYF	TRBV29-1	11	TRBJ2-7	NA	NA